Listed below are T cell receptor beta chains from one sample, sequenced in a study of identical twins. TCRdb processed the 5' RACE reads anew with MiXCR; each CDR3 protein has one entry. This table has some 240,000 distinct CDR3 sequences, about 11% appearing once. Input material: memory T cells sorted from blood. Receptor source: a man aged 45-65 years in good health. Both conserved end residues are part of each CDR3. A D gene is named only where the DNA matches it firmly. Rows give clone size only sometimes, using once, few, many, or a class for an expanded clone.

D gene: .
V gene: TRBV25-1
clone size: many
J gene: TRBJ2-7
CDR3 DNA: TGTGCCAGCAGTGAATGGGGCAGGGGACACTACGAGCAGTACTTC
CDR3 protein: CASSEWGRGHYEQYF

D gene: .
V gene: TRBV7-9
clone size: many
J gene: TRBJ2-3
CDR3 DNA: TGTGCCAGCAGCGGGGGGGGACAGCGCACAGATACGCAGTATTTT
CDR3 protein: CASSGGGQRTDTQYF

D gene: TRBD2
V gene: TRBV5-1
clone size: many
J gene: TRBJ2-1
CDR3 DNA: TGCGCCAGCAGCGAGGGGACTAGCGATTACAATGAGCAGTTCTTC
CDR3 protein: CASSEGTSDYNEQFF

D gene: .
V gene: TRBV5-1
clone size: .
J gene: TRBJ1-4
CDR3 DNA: TGCGCCAGCAGCGACCAAGTGCGGCGTGAAAAACTGTTTTTT
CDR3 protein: CASSDQVRREKLFF

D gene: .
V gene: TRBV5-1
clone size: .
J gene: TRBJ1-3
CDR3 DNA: TGCGCCAGCAGCCCGGGTGGCTCCCTCTCTGGAAACACCATATATTTT
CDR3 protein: CASSPGGSLSGNTIYF

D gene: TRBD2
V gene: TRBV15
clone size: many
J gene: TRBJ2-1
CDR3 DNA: TGTGCCACCAGCAGAGATCGTCGGGGGGGGCTAGTTGAGGAGCAGTTCTTC
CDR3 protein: CATSRDRRGGLVEEQFF

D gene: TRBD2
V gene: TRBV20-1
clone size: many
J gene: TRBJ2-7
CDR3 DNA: TGCAGTGCTAGAGATCTCGGGGGGAACTCCTACGAGCAGTACTTC
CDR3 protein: CSARDLGGNSYEQYF

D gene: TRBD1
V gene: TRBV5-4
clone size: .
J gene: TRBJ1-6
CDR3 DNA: TGTGCCAGCAGCTTGCCAAGGACAGGGGGCAATTCACCCCTCCACTTT
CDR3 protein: CASSLPRTGGNSPLHF

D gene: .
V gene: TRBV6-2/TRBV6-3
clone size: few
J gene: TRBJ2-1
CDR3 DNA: TGTGCCAGCAAAACAGGGGGGGACTACAATGAGCAGTTCTTC
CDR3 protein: CASKTGGDYNEQFF

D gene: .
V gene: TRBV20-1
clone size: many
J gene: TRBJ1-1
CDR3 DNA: TGCAGTGCTAGATCACTACTGAACACTGAAGCTTTCTTT
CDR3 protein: CSARSLLNTEAFF